This T cell receptor (beta chain) was identified in a study of T cells in women clearing cervical HPV infection. For the study at large: No precancer developed; the control's incident HPV16 infection cleared within 12 months. For cases, blood was sampled a median around 140 days after lesion detection, interquartile range roughly 80 to 200 days.

The V end lost 0 bases, the J end lost 5 bases, and 11 bases lay between the germline ends. The CDR3 totals 14 residues. The germline gives CDR1 MNHEY, CDR2 SMNVEV (reference sequence). Worth noting for this clone: The target antigen is unknown. The read falls 3 residues short of the CDR3 end, and the missing part is taken from the germline J gene.

Average input was around 1,100 ng genomic DNA for immunoSEQ TCR beta CDR3 amplification. Sequenced by immunoSEQ multiplex PCR; TCRdb stores in-frame clones only, minus some. This sample lists 23,000 or so clones; its ten largest clones have roughly a quarter. Whole-study results and caveats: CIN3+ cases had significantly higher TCR repertoire richness than controls, but evenness did not differ.

The chain recombines TRBV27 with TRBJ2-7; perhaps TRBD2 as D (6 bases). The specimen sequenced was blood buffy coat. This TCR came from a woman aged 18-70 years with a cervical HPV16 infection that either progressed to CIN3+ or cleared (not recorded which). The CDR3 spells CASSLSEGPDEQYF. The CDR3 bases that were read are TGTGCCAGCAGTTTATCGGAGGGTCCCGACGAG.